Listed below are T cell receptor beta chains from one sample, sequenced in a study of naive and memory T cell subsets. TCRdb recomputed calls from the UMI-ligation and nested PCR reads with MiXCR, one row per CDR3 protein. Of about 150,000 distinct CDR3 sequences in the sample, about 23% were seen once. Sequences were obtained from naive CD4+ T cells from blood. The receptors come from a human donor in good health. CDR3s include the opening cysteine and the closing phenylalanine or tryptophan. The order of the fields is J gene, V gene, CDR3 protein.

j_call: TRBJ2-7; v_call: TRBV11-2; cdr3_aa: CASSLARTTGLKEQYF
j_call: TRBJ2-4; v_call: TRBV27; cdr3_aa: CASRVGGTKNIQYF
j_call: TRBJ2-6; v_call: TRBV6-2/TRBV6-3; cdr3_aa: CASSYVFRTSGANVLTF
j_call: TRBJ2-4; v_call: TRBV6-5; cdr3_aa: CASSYSPNPENIQYF
j_call: TRBJ1-1; v_call: TRBV29-1; cdr3_aa: CSVGFGDRGWTEAFF
j_call: TRBJ2-3; v_call: TRBV20-1; cdr3_aa: CSASGTLLFDTQYF
j_call: TRBJ1-5; v_call: TRBV7-9; cdr3_aa: CASSYDRIKGPQHF
j_call: TRBJ2-2; v_call: TRBV18; cdr3_aa: CASSPRVSSLNTGELFF
j_call: TRBJ2-2; v_call: TRBV7-2; cdr3_aa: CASSPSRVTGELFF
j_call: TRBJ2-7; v_call: TRBV28; cdr3_aa: CASSLSEQYF
j_call: TRBJ1-4; v_call: TRBV5-1; cdr3_aa: CASSSGGGREKLFF
j_call: TRBJ2-3; v_call: TRBV11-2; cdr3_aa: CASSSGIRTDTQYF
j_call: TRBJ2-5; v_call: TRBV29-1; cdr3_aa: CSVSSVEETQYF
j_call: TRBJ2-7; v_call: TRBV20-1; cdr3_aa: CSARDHGDSLYEQYF
j_call: TRBJ2-7; v_call: TRBV10-3; cdr3_aa: CAINAGTVYEQYF
j_call: TRBJ2-3; v_call: TRBV28; cdr3_aa: CASSGSGRATDTQYF
j_call: TRBJ1-5; v_call: TRBV3-1; cdr3_aa: CASSQDREGQPQHF
j_call: TRBJ2-1; v_call: TRBV3-1; cdr3_aa: CASSQDLSRGEQFF
j_call: TRBJ2-7; v_call: TRBV30; cdr3_aa: CAWSELDSSKQYF
j_call: TRBJ1-5; v_call: TRBV4-1; cdr3_aa: CASLVTGVNQPQHF
j_call: TRBJ1-1; v_call: TRBV6-5; cdr3_aa: CASSYSTGLRDTEAFF
j_call: TRBJ2-1; v_call: TRBV20-1; cdr3_aa: CSAPATGQRVWGQFF
j_call: TRBJ2-5; v_call: TRBV7-2; cdr3_aa: CASSLALQETQYF
j_call: TRBJ1-5; v_call: TRBV28; cdr3_aa: CASSLIGPSNQPQHF
j_call: TRBJ2-7; v_call: TRBV20-1; cdr3_aa: CSARKRRETSYEQYF
j_call: TRBJ2-2; v_call: TRBV2; cdr3_aa: CASGYLPKKNTGELFF
j_call: TRBJ1-5; v_call: TRBV29-1; cdr3_aa: CSVGGSNQPQHF
j_call: TRBJ2-7; v_call: TRBV10-2; cdr3_aa: CASSDSASGSYEQYF
j_call: TRBJ2-1; v_call: TRBV5-1; cdr3_aa: CASSLSGLYNEQFF
j_call: TRBJ2-7; v_call: TRBV12-3/TRBV12-4; cdr3_aa: CASSFLSSYEQYF
j_call: TRBJ2-7; v_call: TRBV5-1; cdr3_aa: CASSLQLAALYEQYF